Listed below are T cell receptor beta chains from one sample, sequenced in a study of control samples from healthy donors and cancer patients. Data came from immunoSEQ multiplex PCR; TCRdb stores just in-frame clones and leaves some out. The table has more than 110,000 clones, approximately 86% seen once. Sample: blood. These receptors came from a woman under 40 in good health. The CDR3 runs from the conserved cysteine through the conserved F or W. The order of the fields is clone size, J gene, V gene, D gene, CDR3 protein, CDR3 DNA. A D gene is named only where the DNA matches it firmly. The size field is filled for only some rows; it gives once, few, many or a size class.

>NA|TRBJ1-1|TRBV28|NA
CASGNPRGLSNTEAFF
TGTGCCAGCGGTAACCCCCGGGGCCTTAGCAACACTGAAGCTTTCTTT
>NA|TRBJ2-7|TRBV6-1|NA
CASSEGPGRFYEQYF
TGTGCCAGCAGTGAAGGTCCCGGGCGGTTCTACGAGCAGTACTTC
>NA|TRBJ2-3|TRBV9|NA
CASSVTASTDTQYF
TGTGCCAGCAGCGTGACCGCTAGCACAGATACGCAGTATTTT
>NA|TRBJ1-5|TRBV6-5|NA
CATAFEGSNQPQHF
TGTGCCACCGCGTTCGAGGGGAGCAATCAGCCCCAGCATTTT
>NA|TRBJ2-7|TRBV12-2|NA
CASRLARIGQPNYEQYF
TGTGCAAGTCGCTTAGCGCGAATCGGACAGCCAAACTACGAGCAGTACTTC
>NA|TRBJ2-6|TRBV10-3|NA
CAIGRQSSGANVLTF
TGTGCCATCGGGAGGCAGAGCTCTGGGGCCAACGTCCTGACTTTC
>once|TRBJ2-5|TRBV2|NA
CASSEIGETQYF
TGTGCCAGCAGTGAAATAGGAGAGACCCAGTACTTC
>NA|TRBJ2-5|TRBV11-2|NA
CASSSIYREEAQYF
TGTGCCAGCAGCTCGATATACAGGGAGGAGGCCCAGTACTTC
>NA|TRBJ1-1|TRBV3-1/TRBV3-2|TRBD1
CASSRPGGASTEAFF
TGTGCCAGCAGCCGACCAGGGGGCGCGAGCACTGAAGCTTTCTTT
>few|TRBJ1-1|TRBV11-2|NA
CASSLEQRGREVNTEAFF
TGTGCCAGCAGCTTAGAACAGAGGGGCCGCGAGGTGAACACTGAAGCTTTCTTT
>few|TRBJ2-1|TRBV15|TRBD2
CATSRSGESYNEQFF
TGTGCCACCAGCAGGAGCGGGGAGTCCTACAATGAGCAGTTCTTC
>NA|TRBJ2-7|TRBV10-3|TRBD2
CAISEGTSDREQYF
TGTGCCATCAGTGAAGGAACTAGCGACCGCGAGCAGTACTTC
>NA|TRBJ2-5|TRBV7-9|TRBD1
CASSPLTGKETQYF
TGTGCCAGCAGCCCACTGACAGGGAAGGAGACCCAGTACTTC
>NA|TRBJ1-3|TRBV5-4|NA
CASSFGRGAVPTTF
NA
>NA|TRBJ1-2|TRBV24-1|TRBD1
CATSGGQGGNYGYTF
TGTGCCACCAGTGGTGGACAGGGAGGTAACTATGGCTACACCTTC
>NA|TRBJ1-6|TRBV7-9|NA
CASSLRLPDNSPLHF
TGTGCCAGCAGCTTACGACTGCCAGATAATTCACCCCTCCACTTT
>once|TRBJ1-2|TRBV19|TRBD1
CASSFRQGVSYGYTF
TGTGCCAGTAGTTTCAGACAGGGCGTGAGCTATGGCTACACCTTC
>NA|TRBJ1-5|TRBV10-1|NA
CASSSDSTWPQHF
TGCGCCAGCAGTTCGGACAGTACCTGGCCCCAGCATTTT
>NA|TRBJ2-3|TRBV28|NA
CASSETQGSTDTQYF
TGTGCCAGCAGTGAAACTCAGGGGAGCACAGATACGCAGTATTTT
>NA|TRBJ2-1|TRBV12-3/TRBV12-4|NA
CASSLVEDEQFF
TGTGCCAGCAGTTTGGTGGAAGATGAGCAGTTCTTC
>NA|TRBJ2-1|TRBV24-1|TRBD2
CATSDSGRARNEQFF
TGTGCCACCAGTGATAGTGGGAGGGCCCGCAATGAGCAGTTCTTC
>NA|TRBJ1-6|TRBV6-5|NA
CASSYGSPESPLHF
TGTGCCAGCAGCTACGGCTCACCCGAATCACCCCTCCACTTT
>NA|TRBJ2-7|TRBV30|NA
CAWSVQGYEQYF
TGTGCCTGGAGTGTACAGGGTTACGAGCAGTACTTC
>NA|TRBJ2-1|TRBV2|NA
CASRASIHEQFF
TGTGCCAGCAGGGCTAGCATCCATGAGCAGTTCTTC
>NA|TRBJ1-5|TRBV28|NA
CASIDSNQPQHF
TGTGCCAGTATAGATAGCAATCAGCCCCAGCATTTT
>NA|TRBJ1-2|TRBV5-1|NA
CASSSRDGDHNYGYTF
TGCGCCAGCAGTTCCCGGGACGGGGACCACAACTATGGCTACACCTTC
>NA|TRBJ2-7|TRBV19|TRBD1
CASSTGAEQYF
TGTGCCAGTTCAACAGGGGCCGAGCAGTACTTC
>NA|TRBJ2-3|TRBV5-1|NA
CASSLGTPGDTQYF
TGCGCCAGCAGTTTGGGGACACCCGGCGATACGCAGTATTTT
>few|TRBJ1-2|TRBV5-1|NA
CASSLWGAGGYTF
TGCGCCAGCAGCTTGTGGGGGGCTGGTGGCTACACCTTC
>NA|TRBJ2-7|TRBV14|NA
CASSQDLAAEQYF
TGTGCCAGCAGCCAAGATTTAGCGGCCGAGCAGTACTTC
>NA|TRBJ2-7|TRBV7-2|TRBD2
CASSLGASGSGGVQYF
TGTGCCAGCAGCTTAGGGGCTAGCGGGAGTGGGGGTGTGCAGTACTTC
>NA|TRBJ1-5|TRBV28|NA
CASSLLGANQPQHF
TGTGCCAGCAGTTTATTGGGTGCCAATCAGCCCCAGCATTTT
>NA|TRBJ1-4|TRBV11-2|TRBD1
CASSLDAGGQEKLFF
TGTGCCAGCAGCTTAGATGCAGGGGGCCAGGAAAAACTGTTTTTT
>NA|TRBJ2-7|TRBV5-1|NA
CASSLATKGSYEQYF
TGCGCCAGCAGCTTGGCCACTAAGGGATCCTACGAGCAGTACTTC
>NA|TRBJ1-1|TRBV9|TRBD1
CASSVSRQGPTEAFF
TGTGCCAGCAGCGTATCCAGACAGGGTCCCACTGAAGCTTTCTTT
>NA|TRBJ2-1|TRBV3-1/TRBV3-2|NA
CASSWAGRPPYGEQFF
TGTGCCAGCAGCTGGGCAGGGCGGCCGCCCTACGGTGAGCAGTTCTTC
>NA|TRBJ2-7|TRBV5-1|TRBD1
CASSFWTGVAYEQYF
TGCGCCAGCAGCTTCTGGACAGGGGTGGCCTACGAGCAGTACTTC
>once|TRBJ1-1|TRBV7-2|NA
CASSLTGQGAEAFF
TGTGCCAGCAGCTTAACGGGGCAGGGCGCTGAAGCTTTCTTT
>NA|TRBJ1-5|TRBV5-5|TRBD1
CASSLTGVPSGQPQHF
TGTGCCAGCAGCTTGACAGGGGTCCCCTCAGGGCAGCCCCAGCATTTT
>NA|TRBJ1-2|TRBV7-9|NA
CASSLAGDYGYTF
TGTGCCAGCAGCTTAGCAGGGGACTATGGCTACACCTTC
>NA|TRBJ1-5|TRBV10-2|NA
CASSVTGGGQPQHF
TGCGCCAGCAGTGTTACAGGTGGAGGTCAGCCCCAGCATTTT
>NA|TRBJ1-2|TRBV6-1|TRBD1
CASSELSGQGAGGYTF
TGTGCCAGCAGTGAATTATCGGGGCAGGGGGCGGGGGGCTACACCTTC
>NA|TRBJ2-7|TRBV11-2|NA
CASSSLGYEQYF
TGTGCCAGCAGCTCTCTAGGTTACGAGCAGTACTTC
>NA|TRBJ1-4|TRBV19|NA
CASSIPRGATNEKLFF
TGTGCCAGTAGTATACCTCGCGGTGCAACTAATGAAAAACTGTTTTTT
>NA|TRBJ2-3|TRBV5-4|TRBD2
CASSLGLARFSTDTQYF
TGTGCCAGCAGCTTGGGACTAGCCAGGTTTAGCACAGATACGCAGTATTTT
>NA|TRBJ1-1|TRBV5-1|NA
CASSAQDGNTEAFF
TGCGCCAGCAGCGCCCAGGACGGGAACACTGAAGCTTTCTTT
>NA|TRBJ1-5|TRBV6-1|NA
CASSDSDDSNQPQHF
TGTGCCAGCAGTGACAGTGATGATAGCAATCAGCCCCAGCATTTT
>NA|TRBJ1-3|TRBV4-2|NA
CASTYTGNTIYF
TGTGCCAGCACCTACACTGGGAACACCATATATTTT
>once|TRBJ2-3|TRBV15|NA
CATGVSDTQYF
TGTGCCACCGGAGTCTCAGATACGCAGTATTTT